Shown below are 32 T cell receptor beta chains from a single sample sequenced in a study of OX40 agonist ivuxolimab in advanced cancers. The table came from immunoSEQ multiplex PCR; TCRdb's copy has only in-frame clones and leaves some out. The sample includes tens of thousands of clones, roughly 80% seen only once; the top ten take 1.5% to 2%. The sample here was CD4+ or CD8+ T cells sorted from blood, taken in a trial of the OX40 agonist ivuxolimab. Every receptor here comes from an adult with an advanced solid tumor such as melanoma, head and neck, liver or kidney cancer.

V and J are TRBV5-1 and TRBJ2-1, with D tentatively TRBD1 or TRBD2 (5 bases each). There are 15 residues in the CDR3. Germline CDR1 and CDR2: SGHRS and YFSETQ. Between the trimmed V and J ends, which lost 3 bases and 8 bases, there was a span of 18 bases. The CDR3 nucleotides are TGCGCCAGCAGCTCCGGGGACCGCAGTCCGGATGAGCAGTTCTTC. This translates into CASSSGDRSPDEQFF.

CDR3 sequence reads: CASSFGNQPQHF. The CDR3, as DNA: TGTGCCAGCAGTTTCGGGAATCAGCCCCAGCATTTT. The chain combines TRBV6-6 with TRBJ1-5; D unresolved. Germline V gene lookup returns CDR1 MNHNY and CDR2 SVGAGI (reference sequence). Deletions cut 4 bases from V and 4 bases from J, with 5 bases between. The CDR3 runs 12 residues.

The DNA of the CDR3 is TGTGCCAGCAGAGGACCTAATTCACCCCTCCACTTT. Its protein is CASRGPNSPLHF. The V call is TRBV6-1, the J call TRBJ1-6, with D unresolved. The germline CDR1 and CDR2 sequences are MNHNS and SASEGT. This CDR3 has 12 residues. Between the trimmed V and J ends, which lost 6 bases and 6 bases, there was a span of 6 bases.

The chain employs TRBV6-1 and TRBJ1-2, with 9 bases lining up with TRBD1. The CDR3 extends over 15 amino acids. Germline V gene sequence: CDR1 MNHNS, CDR2 SASEGT. Trimming cost V 4 bases and J 3 bases; bases outside gene matches: 6. CDR3 nucleotide sequence: TGTGCCAGCAGTGCTCGGACAGGGGTAGACTATGGCTACACCTTC. As protein: CASSARTGVDYGYTF.

This chain joins TRBV6-6 and TRBJ1-1; tentatively, D is TRBD1 (5 bases). The germline gives CDR1 MNHNY, CDR2 SVGAGI (reference sequence). CDR3 length: 16 amino acids. V dropped 6 bases and J dropped 3 bases, with 20 bases sitting between them. As DNA, the CDR3 is TGTGCCAGCAGCCCACGGAATAACAGGTGGGACACTGAAGCTTTCTTT. The encoded protein is CASSPRNNRWDTEAFF.

This clone appeared once. The chain combines TRBV21-1 with TRBJ2-3; TRBD2 was called by the table and not checked on the DNA. TRBV21-1 corresponds to a pseudogene. This CDR3 comprises 15 residues. CDR3 nucleotides: TGTGCCAGCAGCGAGTCAGCGGGGTCCACAGATACGCAGTATTTT. This encodes CASSESAGSTDTQYF.

This clone was observed once. J is TRBJ2-3 and V is TRBV7-8; D might be TRBD2 (5 bases). The germline V gene encodes CDR1 SGHVS and CDR2 FQNEAQ. With 5 bases removed from V and 0 bases from J, the gap between germline ends came to 15 bases. The CDR3 has 16 amino acids. The CDR3 here is CASSKMSGTSTDTQYF. The CDR3 coding sequence is TGTGCCAGCAGCAAAATGAGCGGAACTAGCACAGATACGCAGTATTTT.

The chain has TRBV19 and TRBJ1-1, with D possibly being TRBD1 (5 bases). The CDR3 length is 13 residues. V shed 3 bases and J shed 3 bases, with 8 bases lying between them. Germline V lookup: CDR1 LNHDA, CDR2 SQIVND (reference sequence). CDR3 sequence: CASSMQGHTEAFF. The CDR3 region has the DNA TGTGCCAGTAGTATGCAGGGTCACACTGAAGCTTTCTTT.

The rearrangement joins TRBV6-5 to TRBJ2-3; D not resolved. Germline V gene sequence: CDR1 MNHEY, CDR2 SVGAGI. The CDR3 sequence is 13 residues long. V gave up 5 bases and J gave up 3 bases, with 9 bases separating them. CDR3 in amino acids: CASSTPATDTQYF. For the CDR3, the DNA is TGTGCCAGCAGTACCCCCGCGACAGATACGCAGTATTTT.

V and J are TRBV7-2 and TRBJ1-6; D not certain. This CDR3 is 16 amino acids long. CDR1 is SGHTA and CDR2 is FQGNSA in the germline V gene. The germline V and J ends were trimmed by 5 bases and 7 bases, with 18 bases remaining between them. The CDR3: CASSPTATYLNSPLHF. CDR3 bases: TGTGCCAGCAGCCCAACCGCGACTTACTTAAATTCACCCCTCCACTTT.

The chain uses TRBV4-2 and TRBJ2-1; 7 bases line up with TRBD2. Trimming at V came to 4 bases and at J to 9 bases, leaving 12 bases not matched to a gene. The CDR3 has 15 amino acids. The germline gives CDR1 LGHNA, CDR2 YNFKEQ. The CDR3 nucleotides read TGTGCCAGCAGCCTTACGGGCGGGAGTAGTTCTGAGCAGTTCTTC. This sequence encodes CASSLTGGSSSEQFF.

The V gene is TRBV4-1, the J gene TRBJ2-3, with 12 bases aligning to TRBD2. The trim removed 4 bases at V and 3 bases at J, leaving 2 bases unmatched. The CDR3 has 15 residues. Germline V gene sequence: CDR1 MGHRA, CDR2 YSYEKL. CDR3 residues: CASSRLAGGTDTQYF. The CDR3 DNA sequence: TGCGCCAGCAGCCGGCTAGCGGGGGGGACAGATACGCAGTATTTT.

In its sample, this clone was seen a few times. The rearrangement uses TRBV6-5 and TRBJ1-2; D ambiguous. The CDR3 loop spans 10 amino acids. Germline assignment: CDR1 MNHEY and CDR2 SVGAGI. V lost 5 bases and J lost 8, with 6 bases in between. For the CDR3, the DNA is TGTGCCAGCAGTCCCCCCGGCTACACCTTC. As protein: CASSPPGYTF.

The rearrangement joins TRBV7-6 to TRBJ2-3; 10 nucleotides match TRBD2. CDR1 SGHVS and CDR2 FNYEAQ come from the germline V gene. The CDR3 sequence is 17 residues long. V lost 5 bases and J lost 6; bases outside the gene matches: 14. CDR3 in DNA: TGTGCCAGCAGCCGTTTACCAGCGGGGGGGTCTGCTGATACGCAGTATTTT. This codes for CASSRLPAGGSADTQYF. Full variable domain (missing parts from reference TRBV7-6 and TRBJ2-3): GAGVSQSPRYKVTKRGQDVALRCDPISGHVSLYWYRQALGQGPEFLTYFNYEAQQDKSGLPNDRFSAERPEGSISTLTIQRTEQRDSAMYRCASSRLPAGGSADTQYFGPGTRLTVL.

The rearrangement uses TRBV6-6 and TRBJ1-2; 7 positions match TRBD1. The ends lost 4 bases at V and 4 bases at J; junction bases unmatched: 6. This CDR3 has 14 amino acids. Germline values: CDR1 MNHNY, CDR2 SVGAGI (reference sequence). CDR3 amino acids: CASSLGGPPYGYTF. In DNA, the CDR3 is TGTGCCAGCAGTTTAGGGGGCCCCCCCTATGGCTACACCTTC.

This chain uses TRBV2 with TRBJ1-2; perhaps TRBD1 as D (6 bases). Germline CDR1 SNHLY, CDR2 FYNNEI. The ends were cut back, 0 bases at V and 4 bases at J, with 9 bases in the middle. The length of the CDR3 is 14 residues. DNA for the CDR3: TGTGCCAGCAGTGAAGCACAGGGAAGCTATGGCTACACCTTC. Amino acid sequence: CASSEAQGSYGYTF.

The chain recombines TRBV9 with TRBJ2-7; no firm D call. The CDR3 is made up of 14 amino acids. From germline, CDR1 is SGDLS and CDR2 YYNGEE. Deletions cut 0 bases from V and 0 bases from J, with 7 bases between. The CDR3 nucleotides are TGTGCCAGCAGCGTAGGAGGCAGCTCCTACGAGCAGTACTTC. Protein: CASSVGGSSYEQYF. Drawing the rest from reference TRBV9 and TRBJ2-7, the complete variable domain is DSGVTQTPKHLITATGQRVTLRCSPRSGDLSVYWYQQSLDQGLQFLIQYYNGEERAKGNILERFSAQQFPDLHSELNLSSLELGDSALYFCASSVGGSSYEQYFGPGTRLTVT.

The table lists this clone with a count of one. The V gene is TRBV5-1, the J gene TRBJ2-6; D not resolved. CDR1 SGHRS and CDR2 YFSETQ come from the germline V gene. The V and J ends lost 4 bases and 4 bases respectively, with 9 bases between them. The CDR3 covers 14 residues. The CDR3 protein is CASSPQGGANVLTF. The CDR3 DNA sequence: TGCGCCAGCAGCCCTCAAGGCGGGGCCAACGTCCTGACTTTC.

The chain recombines TRBV11-2 with TRBJ1-2; 7 bases are shared with TRBD1. The CDR3 length is 14 residues. Germline V CDR1 and CDR2: SGHAT, FQNNGV. V gave up 0 bases and J gave up 6 bases; unmatched junction bases: 4. CDR3: CASSLDQGGNGYTF. As DNA, the CDR3 is TGTGCCAGCAGCTTAGATCAGGGGGGGAATGGCTACACCTTC.

The chain is built from TRBV7-2 and TRBJ2-1; D is possibly TRBD1 (5 bases). The germline V gene encodes CDR1 SGHTA and CDR2 FQGNSA. V lost 6 bases and J lost 8, with 8 bases in between. The CDR3 has 11 amino acids. CDR3 in DNA: TGTGCCAGCAGAGGGGTCCATGAGCAGTTCTTC. Translating it yields CASRGVHEQFF.

The rearrangement links TRBV30 to TRBJ2-2; 7 nucleotides align to TRBD1. The CDR3 covers 13 residues. The V gene end was trimmed by 5 bases and the J gene end by 6 bases; junction bases not matched to a gene: 6. Germline V gene data show CDR1 as GTSNPN and CDR2 as SVGIG (reference sequence). Here the CDR3 reads CAWATGNAGELFF. CDR3 coding DNA: TGTGCCTGGGCGACAGGGAATGCCGGGGAGCTGTTTTTT.

The chain uses TRBV5-4 and TRBJ1-1, with 8 bases that match TRBD1. The V gene end was trimmed by 0 bases and the J gene end by 1 base; junction bases not matched to a gene: 2. Germline lookup yields CDR1 SGHNT and CDR2 YYREEE (reference sequence). This CDR3 contains 15 residues. The CDR3 DNA follows: TGTGCCAGCAGCTTGGGGACAGGGAGGAACACTGAAGCTTTCTTT. Translating gives CASSLGTGRNTEAFF.

The J gene is TRBJ2-7, the V gene TRBV4-1; 13 bases line up with TRBD2. The germline V gene has CDR1 MGHRA and CDR2 YSYEKL. The J segment lost 5 bases and the V segment lost 1 base, leaving 8 bases of the junction unmatched. The CDR3 contains 17 residues. CDR3 protein: CASSQGLAGTSGDEQYF. The CDR3 DNA is TGCGCCAGCAGCCAAGGACTCGCCGGGACTAGCGGGGACGAGCAGTACTTC.

This clone was recorded once. V gene TRBV6-5 combines with J gene TRBJ1-5; the D is unclear. This CDR3 has 11 residues. Germline CDR1 is MNHEY and CDR2 is SVGAGI. V was shortened by 5 bases and J by 7 bases, with 6 bases between the two germline ends. This CDR3 is CASSLKQPQHF. In DNA form, the CDR3 reads TGTGCCAGCAGTCTAAAACAGCCCCAGCATTTT.

In this sample, this clone turned up many times. Other nucleotide sequences from this sample produce the same CDR3. This chain connects TRBV6-1 to TRBJ1-5; D unclear. The CDR3 is 12 residues long. Trimming shortened V by 6 bases and J by 0 bases, and 3 bases separated the two germline ends. Germline V gene sequence: CDR1 MNHNS, CDR2 SASEGT. The CDR3 loop reads CASSDSNQPQHF. In DNA form, the CDR3 reads TGTGCCAGCAGCGATAGCAATCAGCCCCAGCATTTT.

This chain uses TRBV6-6 with TRBJ2-6; no clear D. Germline CDR1 is MNHNY and CDR2 is SVGAGI (reference sequence). The length of the CDR3 is 12 residues. V dropped 6 bases and J dropped 2 bases, with 2 bases sitting between them. As DNA, the CDR3 is TGTGCCAGCAGGGCTGGGGCCAACGTCCTGACTTTC. Translating gives CASRAGANVLTF.

The chain carries TRBV6-6 and TRBJ1-2; 10 positions match TRBD1. V shed 5 bases, J shed 8 bases, and the junction held 11 bases outside the gene matches. CDR3 length equals 15 residues. Germline CDR1 reads MNHNY; CDR2 reads SVGAGI (reference sequence). The CDR3 nucleotides read TGTGCCAGCAGTACAGGGGGACAGGGGTTACGCGGCTACACCTTC. Its translation is CASSTGGQGLRGYTF.

V usage is TRBV9 and J usage is TRBJ2-1; TRBD1 aligns across 8 bases. CDR1 is SGDLS, CDR2 YYNGEE, per germline. The length of the CDR3 is 13 residues. The ends lost 3 bases at V and 8 bases at J; junction bases unmatched: 4. CDR3 coding DNA: TGTGCCAGCAGCGCCTTGGACAGGGATGAGCAGTTCTTC. Translated: CASSALDRDEQFF.

The rearrangement joins TRBV28 to TRBJ2-1, with TRBD1 matching 9 bases. Germline-derived CDR1 and CDR2 are MDHEN and SYDVKM. The CDR3 covers 14 residues. After removal of 7 bases from V and 6 bases from J, the junction contained 7 bases not matched to a gene. The CDR3 coding sequence is TGTGCCAGCACCGGGACAGGGATTCTCAATGAGCAGTTCTTC. It encodes CASTGTGILNEQFF.

The chain uses TRBV9 and TRBJ1-5, with D hard to call. Germline V gives CDR1 SGDLS, CDR2 YYNGEE. The CDR3 totals 13 residues. V was pared by 3 bases and J by 9 bases, with 13 bases between. The DNA of the CDR3 is TGTGCCAGCAGCGCAGCCGGTGGTTGGCCCCAGCATTTT. Translating it yields CASSAAGGWPQHF.

This chain uses TRBV6-5 with TRBJ2-1, with 8 nucleotides matching TRBD2. V lost 4 bases to trimming and J lost 3 bases; unmatched junction nucleotides: 5. The CDR3 spans 15 residues. Germline V gene data show CDR1 as MNHEY and CDR2 as SVGAGI. The CDR3 DNA reads TGTGCCAGCAGTTCTCGGCGGGGGGACTACAATGAGCAGTTCTTC. It yields the protein CASSSRRGDYNEQFF.

This clone was picked up a small number of times. The V call is TRBV6-1, the J call TRBJ2-3, with D maybe TRBD2 (5 bases). This CDR3 region has 15 residues. V shed 4 bases and J shed 2 bases, with 13 bases lying between them. CDR1 is MNHNS, CDR2 SASEGT, per germline. As DNA, the CDR3 is TGTGCCAGCAGTGCCCGTGAGCGGCACACAGATACGCAGTATTTT. Translating gives CASSARERHTDTQYF.